This is a list of T cell receptor beta chains from one sample in a study of T cell changes during pregnancy in multiple sclerosis. Sequencing used immunoSEQ multiplex PCR; TCRdb keeps in-frame clones, though not all of them. The sample shows around 88,000 clones, under 95% of them seen only once. Sequenced material: peripheral blood, taken after pregnancy. The receptors stem from a female donor in good health, enrolled as a control in a pregnancy study. CDR3s include the opening cysteine and the closing phenylalanine or tryptophan. The D gene is left open where the match is weak. For some rows the clone size is stated as once, few or many, or as a class when expanded; others skip it.

abundance	v_gene	d_gene	j_gene	CDR3nt	CDR3aa
-	TRBV9	TRBD2	TRBJ2-7	TGTGCCAGCAGCGTAGGTCAAGCGGGGGGTTTCGAGCAGTACTTC	CASSVGQAGGFEQYF
-	TRBV18	TRBD1	TRBJ1-5	TGTGCCAGCTCTCGACAGGGCCCTAATCAGCCCCAGCATTTT	CASSRQGPNQPQHF
-	TRBV6-1	TRBD2	TRBJ2-1	TGTGCCAGCAGTGAAGTGGGAGGGGTCTTC	CASSEVGGVF
-	TRBV10-2	-	TRBJ1-1	TGCGCCAGCAGCGTCAACAGGGAAACTGAAGCTTTCTTT	CASSVNRETEAFF
-	TRBV2	-	TRBJ2-5	TGTGCCACCGTAAAGGGGGAACAAGAGACCCAGTACTTC	CATVKGEQETQYF
-	TRBV5-8	TRBD1	TRBJ2-7	TGTGCCAGCAGCTTCGCAGGGGGACCGAGCGAGCAGTACTTC	CASSFAGGPSEQYF
-	TRBV10-3	TRBD1	TRBJ2-1	TGTGCCATGTCGAGGACAGGGGGTCTCGATGAGCAGTTCTTC	CAMSRTGGLDEQFF
few	TRBV7-8	-	TRBJ1-6	TGTGCCAGCAGCTCGGACAGTAATTCACCCCTCCACTTT	CASSSDSNSPLHF
-	TRBV4-1	-	TRBJ1-5	TGCGCCAGCAGCCAAGATGGAACAGCCCAGGGCAATCAGCCCCAGCATTTT	CASSQDGTAQGNQPQHF
-	TRBV15	-	TRBJ2-1	TGTGCCACCAGCAGAGATTTTGGAGGCAATGAGCAGTTCTTC	CATSRDFGGNEQFF
-	TRBV6-6	-	TRBJ2-7	TGTGCCAGCGCAGGGGTCTTGATCGAGCAGTACTTC	CASAGVLIEQYF
-	TRBV11-1	-	TRBJ2-2	TGTGCCAGCAGCTTTATGGGGCTAAACACCGGGGAGCTGTTTTTT	CASSFMGLNTGELFF
-	TRBV7-7	-	TRBJ2-1	TGTGCTAGCAGCTTCCAAATCGGGGGTGAGCAGTTCTTC	CASSFQIGGEQFF
-	TRBV19	-	TRBJ2-3	TGTGCCAGTAGTGCCAGGGGAGGCACAGATACGCAGTATTTT	CASSARGGTDTQYF
-	TRBV2	-	TRBJ1-1	TGTGCCAGGAGCTCCAGGGGCACTGAAGCTTTCTTT	CARSSRGTEAFF
-	TRBV6-6	-	TRBJ1-1	TGTGCCAGCAGTAGGAGGGAAGGGACTGAAGCTTTCTTT	CASSRREGTEAFF
-	TRBV5-4	TRBD2	TRBJ2-1	TGTGCCAGCAGCTTGGGGACTAGCGGGAGCAATGAGCAGTTCTTC	CASSLGTSGSNEQFF
-	TRBV9	TRBD1	TRBJ1-4	TGTGCCAGCAGCACCCGACAGGGGGCTAATGAAAAACTGTTTTTT	CASSTRQGANEKLFF
-	TRBV7-9	-	TRBJ1-4	TGTGCCAGCTGTGACATAACTAATGAAAAACTGTTTTTT	CASCDITNEKLFF
-	TRBV7-9	TRBD2	TRBJ2-5	TGTGCCAGCAGCTACGGGACTAGCGGGGGCGAGACCCAGTACTTC	CASSYGTSGGETQYF
-	TRBV5-4	-	TRBJ2-7	TGTGCCAGCAGCAGGGGGGGTCGGACGGGTTCATCCGAGCAGTACTTC	CASSRGGRTGSSEQYF
-	TRBV2	TRBD1	TRBJ2-5	TGTGCCAGCAGTGAAGGGGGGTTAGGGGGCGAAGAGACCCAGTACTTC	CASSEGGLGGEETQYF
-	TRBV11-2	TRBD2	TRBJ2-1	TGTGCCAGCAGCTACTTAAGCGGGAGCTCCTACAATGAGCAGTTCTTC	CASSYLSGSSYNEQFF
-	TRBV4-2	-	TRBJ1-2	TGTGCCAGCAGCCAAGATCTATTCCATGGCTACACCTTC	CASSQDLFHGYTF
-	TRBV19	-	TRBJ1-5	TGTGCCAGTAGAGTCCTCTACAGGAACAATCAGCCCCAGCATTTT	CASRVLYRNNQPQHF
once	TRBV7-2	-	TRBJ1-4	TGTGCCAGCAGCCTACAGGGCCCAACTAATGAAAAACTGTTTTTT	CASSLQGPTNEKLFF
-	TRBV29-1	-	TRBJ2-3	TGCAGCGTGGGGGCGGGAGCTAGCACAGATACGCAGTATTTT	CSVGAGASTDTQYF
-	TRBV7-9	TRBD1	TRBJ1-2	TGTGCCAGCAGCCCCGGTGGGACAGGGGCTAACTATGGCTACACCTTC	CASSPGGTGANYGYTF
once	TRBV7-6	TRBD2	TRBJ2-3	TGTGCCAGCAGCTTAGGGGTCGGGACTAGCGTCACAGATACGCAGTATTTT	CASSLGVGTSVTDTQYF
-	TRBV11-2	TRBD2	TRBJ2-2	TGTGCCAGCAGTCTTACTAGCGGTGTCGGGGAGCTGTTTTTT	CASSLTSGVGELFF
-	TRBV11-2	TRBD2	TRBJ2-5	TGTGCCAGCAGCTTAAACGGGGGGGGGTATTCGGCGGAGACCCAGTACTTC	CASSLNGGGYSAETQYF
-	TRBV2	-	TRBJ1-2	TGTGCCAGCAGTAGTAGCAGCCACTATGGCTACACCTTC	CASSSSSHYGYTF
-	TRBV28	TRBD1	TRBJ1-1	TGTGCCGGGGTTACAGGGGGCGCGAACACTGAAGCTTTCTTT	CAGVTGGANTEAFF
-	TRBV2	-	TRBJ2-1	TGTGCCAGCAGTGATACGGGTAGCTCCTACAATGAGCAGTTCTTC	CASSDTGSSYNEQFF
-	TRBV27	-	TRBJ2-3	TGTGCCAGCAGTCTAAAGGGGCCCCTCACAGATACGCAGTATTTT	CASSLKGPLTDTQYF
-	TRBV6-6	TRBD1	TRBJ1-6	TGTGCCAGCAGTTACCCCGGGGACAGAGATAATTCACCCCTCCACTTT	CASSYPGDRDNSPLHF
-	TRBV6-5	-	TRBJ2-7	TGTGCCAGCAGTTCTTCAGGGGAGTCCTACGAGCAGTACTTC	CASSSSGESYEQYF
once	TRBV6-1	-	TRBJ1-2	TGTGCCAGCAGTCAAATACGGGGGGGCGACGGCTACACCTTC	CASSQIRGGDGYTF
-	TRBV7-2	TRBD2	TRBJ2-1	TGTGCCAGCAGCGACCGGGGGGGCTTTTACAATGAGCAGTTCTTC	CASSDRGGFYNEQFF
-	TRBV2	TRBD1	TRBJ2-5	TGTGCCAGCAGAAGAAAACTTACCGTGAGGGACAGGGTGAAAGAGACCCAGTACTTC	CASRRKLTVRDRVKETQYF
-	TRBV7-8	-	TRBJ1-2	TGTGCCAGCAGCCGCCGACAGGTGCATGGCTACACCTTC	CASSRRQVHGYTF
-	TRBV5-1	-	TRBJ2-5	TGCGCCAGCAGCTTGGAACGCCCATCGGGGGAGACCCAGTACTTC	CASSLERPSGETQYF
-	TRBV7-9	TRBD2	TRBJ2-7	TGTGCCAGCAGCTTATTTCTCGGGGGGATCGACGAGCAGTACTTC	CASSLFLGGIDEQYF
-	TRBV19	TRBD1	TRBJ2-7	TGTGCCAGTAGCCTCGGGACAGGGGCCTACGAGCAGTACTTC	CASSLGTGAYEQYF
-	TRBV7-6	TRBD2	TRBJ2-5	TGTGCCAGCGGAAACCTAGCGGGGGGGCTCGGTGAGACCCAGTACTTC	CASGNLAGGLGETQYF
-	TRBV29-1	TRBD2	TRBJ2-5	TGCTCCTTTATAGGGGCTAGCGGGGTCTACCAAGAGACCCAGTACTTC	CSFIGASGVYQETQYF
-	TRBV6-6	-	TRBJ1-2	TGTGCCAGCAGTTTCGGAGCCATCTATGGCTACACCTTC	CASSFGAIYGYTF
-	TRBV6-4	-	TRBJ1-6	TGTGCCAGCAGTGACGGGGGCGATGGTAATTCACCCCTCCACTTT	CASSDGGDGNSPLHF
-	TRBV19	TRBD1	TRBJ2-7	TGTGCCAGTACTCCAGGGGGCCTTATCACCTACGAGCAGTACTTC	CASTPGGLITYEQYF
-	TRBV6-5	-	TRBJ1-4	TGTGCCAGCAGTTACTCGACAGTCGGGCCAAATGAAAAACTGTTTTTT	CASSYSTVGPNEKLFF
-	TRBV11-2	TRBD2	TRBJ2-3	TGTGCCAGCCAGCGGGACTCCTACACAGATACGCAGTATTTT	CASQRDSYTDTQYF
-	TRBV7-2	-	TRBJ1-2	TGTGCCAGCACCCCCCCAGGGCTCGGATATGGCTACACCTTC	CASTPPGLGYGYTF
few	TRBV28	-	TRBJ2-2	TGTGCCAGTAGTTCGCCAGGAACGAACACCGGGGAGCTGTTTTTT	CASSSPGTNTGELFF
-	TRBV4-1	TRBD1	TRBJ2-7	TGCGCCAGCAGCCAGAGGACAGGGGTAGTTGACGAGCAGTACTTC	CASSQRTGVVDEQYF
-	TRBV4-1	-	TRBJ2-5	TGCGCCAGCAGCCAAGAGCCAGGGGCGGGAGAGACCCAGTACTTC	CASSQEPGAGETQYF